These 30 T cell receptor beta chains originate from one sample sequenced in a study of blood T cell repertoires in COVID-19 (dated by TCRdb to between 2020 and 2021). Library prep was done by the immunoSEQ multiplex PCR assay. Here the immuneACCESS table is served through TCRdb, limited to in-frame sequences with V and J called. Missing clones are a known gap in these copies; in checked studies unresolved V genes cover under half, and the rest lacks a known reason. The sample has over 100,000 clones on record, roughly 83% of them singletons. The biggest ten clones account for 3.3% of the sample. Sample: peripheral blood. These receptors were taken from an elderly woman with active or convalescent COVID-19.

The V call is TRBV20-1, the J call TRBJ2-1; a weak D match, TRBD2 (5 bases). V was pared by 4 bases and J by 10 bases, with 11 bases between. Germline V lookup: CDR1 DFQATT, CDR2 SNEGSKA (reference sequence). The CDR3 is made up of 11 amino acids. The CDR3 sequence: CSANERQEQFF. CDR3 nucleotide sequence: TGCAGTGCTAATGAGCGGCAAGAGCAGTTCTTC.

The chain recombines TRBV25-1 with TRBJ1-5; tentative D call: TRBD1 (6 bases). The CDR3 is made up of 15 amino acids. Trimming pared 0 bases from V and 2 bases from J, leaving 8 bases between. The germline gives CDR1 MGHDK, CDR2 SYGVNS. The CDR3 sequence is CASSEYGQRNQPQHF. In DNA, the CDR3 is TGTGCCAGCAGTGAATATGGACAGCGCAATCAGCCCCAGCATTTT.

The J gene is TRBJ1-2, the V gene TRBV18; 10 positions agree with TRBD1. The CDR3 consists of 13 residues. J gave up 5 bases and V 3 bases, and 0 bases lay outside the gene matches. Looked up from germline, CDR1 is KGHSH and CDR2 is LQKENI. The CDR3 loop reads CASSPDRGYGYTF. CDR3 sequence (DNA): TGTGCCAGCTCACCGGACAGGGGGTATGGCTACACCTTC.

This clone was seen just once. The genes are TRBV5-1 and TRBJ1-5, with D possibly matching TRBD1 (6 bases). In germline, CDR1 is SGHRS, CDR2 YFSETQ. There are 16 residues in the CDR3. The V and J ends lost 0 bases and 2 bases respectively, with 12 bases between them. The CDR3 protein is CASSLGPQGGNQPQHF. In DNA form, the CDR3 reads TGCGCCAGCAGCTTGGGACCACAGGGAGGCAATCAGCCCCAGCATTTT.

V gene TRBV24-1 combines with J gene TRBJ2-1; tentatively, D is TRBD1 (6 bases). V lost 2 bases and J 6 bases, leaving 13 bases between the germline ends. Germline CDR1 reads KGHDR; CDR2 reads SFDVKD. CDR3 size: 15 residues. CDR3 sequence (DNA): TGTGCCACCAGTGATTCGGACAGTGGTACCAATGAGCAGTTCTTC. This sequence encodes CATSDSDSGTNEQFF.

The V call is TRBV28, the J call TRBJ1-4, with D perhaps TRBD1 (5 bases). The V and J ends lost 5 bases and 6 bases respectively, with 16 bases between them. CDR1 and CDR2 (germline): MDHEN, SYDVKM. This CDR3 has 15 residues. The CDR3 sequence is CASSITKAGDEKLFF. The CDR3 region has the DNA TGTGCCAGCAGTATTACTAAGGCGGGGGATGAAAAACTGTTTTTT.

J is TRBJ2-2 and V is TRBV5-4, with D possibly being TRBD2 (6 bases). V lost 4 bases and J lost 8, with 12 bases in between. The germline V gene has CDR1 SGHNT and CDR2 YYREEE (reference sequence). There are 13 residues in the CDR3. The CDR3 here is CASSTGSFGELFF. The CDR3 DNA follows: TGTGCCAGCAGCACCGGGAGTTTTGGGGAGCTGTTTTTT.

This rearrangement joins TRBV4-2 to TRBJ1-6, with D possibly matching TRBD1 (5 bases). Trimming cost V 0 bases and J 6 bases, with 12 bases left between them. The CDR3 has 16 residues. CDR1 LGHNA and CDR2 YNFKEQ come from the germline V gene. The CDR3 bases are TGTGCCAGCAGCCAAGATGGTCAGGGTACTAATTCACCCCTCCACTTT. This gives the protein CASSQDGQGTNSPLHF.

This clone was counted once. The V and J genes are TRBV11-3 and TRBJ1-3; D is unclear. Trimming cost V 1 base and J 2 bases, with 9 bases left between them. The CDR3 runs 15 residues. Germline CDR1 and CDR2: SGHNT and YENEEA. The DNA of the CDR3 is TGTGCCAGCAGCTTAGCCGCAGAGGCTGGAAACACCATATATTTT. Translation gives CASSLAAEAGNTIYF.

The chain uses TRBV5-4 and TRBJ1-5; D gene ambiguous. This CDR3 comprises 14 residues. Trimming took 0 bases from V and 0 from J, leaving 4 bases between them. The germline V gene encodes CDR1 SGHNT and CDR2 YYREEE (reference sequence). The CDR3: CASSLGASNQPQHF. CDR3 DNA sequence: TGTGCCAGCAGCTTGGGAGCTAGCAATCAGCCCCAGCATTTT.

This clone was counted only a few times. The chain employs TRBV3-1 (or the pseudogene TRBV3-2) and TRBJ2-2; 9 positions match TRBD1. The V gene end was trimmed by 1 base and the J gene end by 7 bases; junction bases not matched to a gene: 7. This CDR3 is 16 amino acids long. The germline V gene has CDR1 LGHDT and CDR2 YNNKEL (reference sequence). CDR3 in amino acids: CASSQAGTGMSGELFF. For the CDR3, the DNA is TGTGCCAGCAGCCAAGCCGGGACAGGGATGAGCGGGGAGCTGTTTTTT.

This clone came up a few times. The chain uses TRBV2 and TRBJ1-2; TRBD1 is a possible D gene (6 bases). This CDR3 is built from 14 residues. Per germline, CDR1 SNHLY and CDR2 FYNNEI. The V gene lost 7 bases and the J gene lost 3 bases, with 15 bases spanning the gap. The CDR3 nucleotides read TGTGCCAGCATTAATCCAGGGGAAGACTATGGCTACACCTTC. Amino acids: CASINPGEDYGYTF.

The chain carries TRBV5-1 and TRBJ1-3; D might be TRBD1 (5 bases). Trimming took off 4 bases at V and 2 bases at J, with 10 bases between the two ends. Germline CDR1 SGHRS, CDR2 YFSETQ. The CDR3 totals 14 residues. CDR3 region: CASSEGVAGNTIYF. The CDR3 region has the DNA TGCGCCAGCAGCGAAGGGGTTGCTGGAAACACCATATATTTT.

This sequence joins TRBV7-2 and TRBJ1-3; D possibly corresponds to TRBD1 (5 bases). The ends were cut back, 3 bases at V and 1 base at J, with 16 bases in the middle. The CDR3 consists of 17 residues. Germline values: CDR1 SGHTA, CDR2 FQGNSA. CDR3 nucleotide sequence: TGTGCCAGCAGCTTGGGGTATATAGGGGCATCTGGAAACACCATATATTTT. Residues: CASSLGYIGASGNTIYF.

This chain connects TRBV2 to TRBJ2-5; 8 nucleotides align to TRBD2. The CDR3 is made up of 15 amino acids. The junction had 4 bases not matched to a gene; V was cut back by 2 bases and J by 2 bases. Per the germline V gene, CDR1 is SNHLY and CDR2 is FYNNEI. CDR3 in DNA: TGTGCCAGCAGTGAAAGGAGCGGGGGTCAAGAGACCCAGTACTTC. This sequence encodes CASSERSGGQETQYF. The variable domain in full, completed from reference TRBV2 and TRBJ2-5, reads EPEVTQTPSHQVTQMGQEVILRCVPISNHLYFYWYRQILGQKVEFLVSFYNNEISEKSEIFDDQFSVERPDGSNFTLKIRSTKLEDSAMYFCASSERSGGQETQYFGPGTRLLVL.

CDR3 sequence reads: CASSLTGSYNSPLHF. The CDR3 DNA is TGCGCCAGCAGCTTGACGGGCTCCTATAATTCACCCCTCCACTTT. The chain is built from TRBV5-1 and TRBJ1-6; no definite D call. V lost 1 base to trimming and J lost 0 bases, with 5 bases between them. The CDR3 sequence is 15 residues long. Germline V gives CDR1 SGHRS, CDR2 YFSETQ.

The chain employs TRBV6-5 and TRBJ1-1, with TRBD1 matching 10 bases. Trimming removed 7 bases from V and 5 bases from J; junction bases left unmatched: 7. The CDR3 is made up of 14 amino acids. Germline loops: CDR1 MNHEY, CDR2 SVGAGI. CDR3 DNA: TGTGCCAGCACACCGGGACAGGGGTATACTGAAGCTTTCTTT. Protein product: CASTPGQGYTEAFF.

This clone was found once. The chain couples TRBV27 to TRBJ2-7, with D possibly TRBD2 on 6 matching bases. The length of the CDR3 is 13 residues. With 2 bases removed from V and 7 bases from J, the gap between germline ends came to 12 bases. CDR1 is MNHEY, CDR2 SMNVEV, per germline (reference sequence). The CDR3 here is CASSLNIGGEQYF. The CDR3 DNA sequence: TGTGCCAGCAGTTTAAACATTGGGGGGGAGCAGTACTTC.

This chain links TRBV18 with TRBJ2-7; unclear D gene. CDR1 and CDR2 from the germline V gene are KGHSH and LQKENI. Trimming removed 3 bases at V and 0 bases at J, with 9 bases between. The CDR3 extends over 14 amino acids. CDR3 residues: CASSPARSSYEQYF. The CDR3 region has the DNA TGTGCCAGCTCACCGGCGCGGAGCTCCTACGAGCAGTACTTC. Together with reference TRBV18 and TRBJ2-7, the CDR3 gives the full variable domain: NAGVMQNPRHLVRRRGQEARLRCSPMKGHSHVYWYRQLPEEGLKFMVYLQKENIIDESGMPKERFSAEFPKEGPSILRIQQVVRGDSAAYFCASSPARSSYEQYFGPGTRLTVT.

This rearrangement joins TRBV29-1 to TRBJ2-2; TRBD1 aligns across 8 bases. The CDR3 is made up of 15 amino acids. V was pared by 2 bases and J by 7 bases, with 9 bases of the junction left unmatched. The germline V gene encodes CDR1 SQVTM and CDR2 ANQGSEA. CDR3 coding DNA: TGCAGCGTTGAAAGGCAGGGGGCGACGAGCGGGGAGCTGTTTTTT. It codes for CSVERQGATSGELFF.

This clone was seen a few times. V usage is TRBV10-3 and J usage is TRBJ1-6; the D gene is possibly TRBD1 (5 bases). This CDR3 has 15 residues. The germline gives CDR1 ENHRY, CDR2 SYGVKD. Trimming took off 0 bases at V and 6 bases at J, with 9 bases between the two ends. The CDR3 sequence: CAISESGQVNSPLHF. DNA of the CDR3: TGTGCCATCAGTGAGTCGGGGCAGGTTAATTCACCCCTCCACTTT.

The chain has TRBV20-1 and TRBJ2-7, with 7 bases identical to TRBD1. The CDR3 has 14 residues. Germline-derived CDR1 and CDR2 are DFQATT and SNEGSKA (reference sequence). V was pared by 4 bases and J by 4 bases, with 10 bases of the junction left unmatched. CDR3 bases: TGCAGTGCTACTGACAGGGTCATCCGGTACGAGCAGTACTTC. This codes for CSATDRVIRYEQYF.

This clone was seen only once. The chain combines TRBV4-1 with TRBJ1-4; no clear D gene. The CDR3 loop spans 14 amino acids. V gave up 2 bases and J gave up 8 bases, with 12 bases separating them. Germline assignment: CDR1 MGHRA and CDR2 YSYEKL. The CDR3 loop is CASSQWGGPEKLFF. CDR3 DNA: TGCGCCAGCAGCCAATGGGGAGGGCCAGAAAAACTGTTTTTT.

The chain recombines TRBV4-2 with TRBJ1-2; D is unclear. Germline assignment: CDR1 LGHNA and CDR2 YNFKEQ. The CDR3 runs 16 residues. V lost 0 bases and J lost 2, with 13 bases in between. This CDR3 is CASSQDQGGGNYGYTF. CDR3 in DNA: TGTGCCAGCAGCCAAGATCAAGGCGGAGGGAACTATGGCTACACCTTC.

The CDR3 region is CASSLYRAYGYTF. DNA of the CDR3: TGTGCCAGCAGTTTATACAGGGCGTATGGCTACACCTTC. The V and J genes are TRBV27 and TRBJ1-2, with a possible D match to TRBD1 (6 bases). V was clipped by 1 base and J by 5 bases, with 8 bases between them. CDR1 and CDR2 (germline): MNHEY, SMNVEV (reference sequence). CDR3 length equals 13 residues.

This clone was seen a single time. The chain is built from TRBV6-5 and TRBJ1-1, with a weak D call TRBD1 (5 bases). Germline values: CDR1 MNHEY, CDR2 SVGAGI. The CDR3 is made up of 15 amino acids. The ends were cut back, 6 bases at V and 4 bases at J, with 18 bases in the middle. The CDR3 reads CASREGLRVSTEAFF. In nucleotides, the CDR3 is TGTGCCAGCAGGGAGGGACTTAGGGTATCCACTGAAGCTTTCTTT.

V gene TRBV6-5 combines with J gene TRBJ1-5, with 7 nucleotides matching TRBD1. Germline V gives CDR1 MNHEY, CDR2 SVGAGI. The trim removed 6 bases at V and 5 bases at J, leaving 7 bases unmatched. There are 14 residues in the CDR3. CDR3 nucleotide sequence: TGTGCCAGCAGGAGGGACAGTTCCGATCAGCCCCAGCATTTT. This encodes CASRRDSSDQPQHF.

The chain joins TRBV4-1 to TRBJ1-2; 8 bases are a match to TRBD1. With 5 bases clipped from V and 8 bases from J, the junction kept 10 bases outside the gene matches. The CDR3 extends over 14 amino acids. Germline CDR1 is MGHRA and CDR2 is YSYEKL. The CDR3 sequence is CASSYTGGPGGYTF. The CDR3 coding sequence is TGCGCCAGCAGCTACACAGGGGGACCGGGAGGCTACACCTTC.

The chain uses TRBV4-2 and TRBJ2-1, with 11 bases that match TRBD2. CDR1 is LGHNA, CDR2 YNFKEQ, per germline. Losses at the gene ends were 1 base for V and 3 bases for J; bases not matched to a gene: 2. This CDR3 contains 16 residues. The CDR3 sequence is CASSQALAGGYNEQFF. The CDR3 DNA follows: TGTGCCAGCAGCCAAGCCCTAGCGGGAGGCTACAATGAGCAGTTCTTC.

The chain uses TRBV10-3 and TRBJ1-2, with 7 nucleotides matching TRBD1. Germline values: CDR1 ENHRY, CDR2 SYGVKD. The junction had 6 bases not matched to a gene; V was cut back by 0 bases and J by 8 bases. The CDR3 length is 14 residues. CDR3 amino acids: CAISESTGINGYTF. CDR3 bases: TGTGCCATCAGTGAGTCGACAGGGATCAACGGCTACACCTTC.